This record concerns one TCR beta chain sequence. The sample comes from a study of identical twins. One entry per CDR3 protein, called by TCRdb with MiXCR from the 5' RACE reads. This sample has about 530,000 distinct CDR3 sequences; over 12% occur once, and the top ten carry around 0.48%. All of the donors were Caucasians in good health. The J segment lost 4 bases and the V segment lost 6 bases, leaving 13 bases of the junction unmatched. Germline loops: CDR1 DFQATT, CDR2 SNEGSKA (reference sequence). This CDR3 contains 16 residues. The data were also submitted as part of a second study, on yellow fever vaccine responses in identical twins.

The clonotype was recovered from a woman younger than 35 in good health. The sequenced sample was CD4+ T cells sorted from blood. This chain uses TRBV20-1 with TRBJ2-1; 9 bases agree with TRBD2. The CDR3 loop reads CSALPQREVEYNEQFF. CDR3 coding DNA: TGCAGTGCACTTCCCCAGCGGGAGGTTGAGTACAATGAGCAGTTCTTC.